The next 26 T cell receptor beta chains were all read from a single sample in a study of PD-L1 blockade in urothelial cancer. Here immunoSEQ multiplex PCR was the method, and the copy in TCRdb shows in-frame clones only, minus some. The data hold 65,000 to 85,000 clones, with approximately 90% observed a single time. Time point reported: peripheral blood 6 weeks after treatment start. The sample in question was PBMCs, obtained around atezolizumab (anti-PD-L1) treatment. These receptors came from an elderly woman with urothelial cancer.

This chain joins TRBV29-1 and TRBJ2-5; TRBD2 agrees at 8 bases. The V gene's germline CDR1 is SQVTM and CDR2 ANQGSEA. This CDR3 is built from 14 residues. V gave up 5 bases and J gave up 2 bases; unmatched junction bases: 7. The CDR3 DNA reads TGCAGCGTTCCCCCCGCGGGAGGACAAGAGACCCAGTACTTC. It yields the protein CSVPPAGGQETQYF.

The chain joins TRBV19 to TRBJ1-1, with TRBD1 identical over 7 bases. Germline CDR1 reads LNHDA; CDR2 reads SQIVND (reference sequence). CDR3 length: 14 residues. Trimming removed 4 bases from V and 2 bases from J; junction bases left unmatched: 4. CDR3 nucleotide sequence: TGTGCCAGTAGTAAAGACAGGGTAAACACTGAAGCTTTCTTT. It codes for CASSKDRVNTEAFF.

A single count supports this clone. This specimen includes other DNA sequences encoding the same CDR3. The chain uses TRBV18 and TRBJ2-1, with 10 bases that match TRBD2. The CDR3 extends over 15 amino acids. Per the germline V gene, CDR1 is KGHSH and CDR2 is LQKENI. V shed 1 base, J shed 4 bases, and the junction held 1 base outside the gene matches. The CDR3 sequence is CASSPRTSGYNEQFF. In DNA form, the CDR3 reads TGTGCCAGCTCACCACGGACTAGCGGATACAATGAGCAGTTCTTC.

J is TRBJ2-3 and V is TRBV11-1; the D gene is possibly TRBD1 (5 bases). The CDR3 covers 18 residues. Trimming removed 4 bases at V and 1 base at J, with 21 bases between. Germline V gene lookup returns CDR1 SGHAT and CDR2 FQDESV (reference sequence). CDR3 in amino acids: CASSSRLQGTGGTDTQYF. The DNA for the CDR3 is TGTGCCAGCAGCTCTCGTTTGCAGGGTACTGGAGGCACAGATACGCAGTATTTT.

CDR3 sequence (DNA): TGTGCCAGCAAATCAGGTCTGAACAGCAATCAGCCCCAGCATTTT. Residues: CASKSGLNSNQPQHF. V gene TRBV2 combines with J gene TRBJ1-5; D is unresolved. Trimming pared 7 bases from V and 1 base from J, leaving 14 bases between. The CDR3 runs 15 residues. Germline V CDR1 and CDR2: SNHLY, FYNNEI.

The V gene is TRBV19, the J gene TRBJ2-1; TRBD2 matches at 10 bases. The germline gives CDR1 LNHDA, CDR2 SQIVND (reference sequence). V dropped 6 bases and J dropped 5; count of bases not matched to a gene: 4. The CDR3 runs 14 residues. The CDR3 is CASSRTSGNNEQFF. The CDR3 DNA reads TGTGCCAGTAGCCGGACTAGCGGAAACAATGAGCAGTTCTTC.

The rearrangement joins TRBV28 to TRBJ1-1; possible D gene TRBD1, 6 bases. Deletions cut 6 bases from V and 5 bases from J, with 22 bases between. CDR3 length: 16 amino acids. From germline, CDR1 is MDHEN and CDR2 SYDVKM. The CDR3 loop reads CASSPGGTGKLTEAFF. Written as DNA, the CDR3 is TGTGCCAGCAGCCCAGGCGGAACAGGGAAATTGACTGAAGCTTTCTTT.

This clone came up once. The chain uses TRBV28 and TRBJ1-2; D perhaps matches TRBD1 (5 bases). The CDR3 is 11 amino acids. Germline V gives CDR1 MDHEN, CDR2 SYDVKM. Between the trimmed V and J ends, which lost 7 bases and 6 bases, there was a span of 9 bases. The CDR3 reads CASTGSDGYTF. CDR3 sequence (DNA): TGTGCCAGCACAGGGTCGGATGGCTACACCTTC.

V is TRBV7-6 and J is TRBJ2-2, with D possibly being TRBD2 (5 bases). Germline values: CDR1 SGHVS, CDR2 FNYEAQ. The V gene lost 1 base and the J gene lost 1 base, with 10 bases spanning the gap. The CDR3 is made up of 16 amino acids. The DNA of the CDR3 is TGTGCCAGCAGCTTAGTTGTGGGGAGGAACACCGGGGAGCTGTTTTTT. Amino acids: CASSLVVGRNTGELFF. Using reference TRBV7-6 and TRBJ2-2 for the parts outside the CDR3, the full variable domain is GAGVSQSPRYKVTKRGQDVALRCDPISGHVSLYWYRQALGQGPEFLTYFNYEAQQDKSGLPNDRFSAERPEGSISTLTIQRTEQRDSAMYRCASSLVVGRNTGELFFGEGSRLTVL.

This clone appeared a few times. The rearrangement links TRBV5-5 to TRBJ2-1, with D hard to call. The ends were cut back, 2 bases at V and 9 bases at J, with 9 bases in the middle. CDR3 length equals 12 residues. Germline CDR1 is SGHKS and CDR2 is YYEKEE (reference sequence). The CDR3 spells CASSLAYGEQFF. Here the CDR3 DNA reads TGTGCCAGCAGCTTAGCGTACGGTGAGCAGTTCTTC.

The rearrangement uses TRBV9 and TRBJ2-1; TRBD2 aligns across 11 bases. Per the germline V gene, CDR1 is SGDLS and CDR2 is YYNGEE. The CDR3 sequence is 14 residues long. V was clipped by 4 bases and J by 5 bases; unmatched bases: 2. DNA of the CDR3: TGTGCCAGCAGCACGGGACTAGCGGACAATGAGCAGTTCTTC. Amino acids: CASSTGLADNEQFF. Filled out from reference TRBV9 and TRBJ2-1, the complete variable domain reads DSGVTQTPKHLITATGQRVTLRCSPRSGDLSVYWYQQSLDQGLQFLIQYYNGEERAKGNILERFSAQQFPDLHSELNLSSLELGDSALYFCASSTGLADNEQFFGPGTRLTVL.

This chain uses TRBV2 with TRBJ2-7; 12 nucleotides agree with TRBD2. The CDR3 extends over 16 amino acids. Germline-derived CDR1 and CDR2 are SNHLY and FYNNEI. The ends lost 1 base at V and 2 bases at J; junction bases unmatched: 3. CDR3 region: CASSEGRTSGAYEQYF. DNA for the CDR3: TGTGCCAGCAGTGAAGGTAGGACTAGCGGGGCCTACGAGCAGTACTTC.

The chain is built from TRBV28 and TRBJ1-1; a weak D match, TRBD1 (6 bases). Germline V lookup: CDR1 MDHEN, CDR2 SYDVKM. Trimming stripped 8 bases from V and 4 bases from J, with 17 bases between. The CDR3 spans 14 residues. The CDR3 spells CASLRGGSGTEAFF. In nucleotides, the CDR3 is TGTGCCAGCCTCCGAGGGGGTTCAGGCACTGAAGCTTTCTTT.

This clone was seen a handful of times. The chain combines TRBV28 with TRBJ2-1, with 9 positions matching TRBD2. J lost 9 bases, V lost 1 base, and 10 bases had no gene match. CDR1 and CDR2 (germline): MDHEN, SYDVKM. The CDR3 loop spans 16 amino acids. The CDR3 reads CASSLSLAGGPGEQFF. Here the CDR3 DNA reads TGTGCCAGCAGTTTATCCCTGGCGGGAGGGCCCGGTGAGCAGTTCTTC.

The chain recombines TRBV5-1 with TRBJ2-5; 8 nucleotides agree with TRBD1. CDR3 length equals 16 residues. Germline V lookup: CDR1 SGHRS, CDR2 YFSETQ. The V segment lost 0 bases and the J segment 5 bases; nucleotides outside the gene matches: 9. The CDR3 loop reads CASSLGQGFPGETQYF. The CDR3 DNA reads as TGCGCCAGCAGCTTGGGACAGGGGTTTCCCGGCGAGACCCAGTACTTC.

This sequence joins TRBV18 and TRBJ2-7; tentatively, D is TRBD2 (6 bases). V gave up 0 bases and J gave up 3 bases, with 12 bases separating them. The germline gives CDR1 KGHSH, CDR2 LQKENI. The CDR3 loop spans 15 amino acids. The CDR3 protein is CASSPPGLGGYEQYF. DNA for the CDR3: TGTGCCAGCTCACCACCAGGACTCGGGGGCTACGAGCAGTACTTC.

The genes are TRBV30 and TRBJ2-7, with TRBD1 identical over 11 bases. There are 16 residues in the CDR3. Germline loops: CDR1 GTSNPN, CDR2 SVGIG (reference sequence). Germline trimming cut 2 bases from V and 3 bases from J; bases unmatched to any gene: 9. The CDR3 DNA reads TGTGCCTGGAGTTCATCGACCGGGACAGGGGGCTACGAGCAGTACTTC. The encoded protein is CAWSSSTGTGGYEQYF.

The chain links TRBV10-3 to TRBJ1-2, with 7 bases identical to TRBD1. The ends lost 6 bases at V and 4 bases at J; junction bases unmatched: 2. CDR1 and CDR2 from the germline V gene are ENHRY and SYGVKD. This CDR3 has 12 residues. CDR3 region: CAIRGDSYGYTF. The CDR3, as DNA: TGTGCCATCAGGGGGGACAGCTATGGCTACACCTTC.

The chain has TRBV19 and TRBJ2-3; a possible D gene is TRBD2 (6 bases). Germline CDR1 LNHDA, CDR2 SQIVND (reference sequence). V was cut by 4 bases and J by 0 bases, with 8 bases left in between. This CDR3 comprises 14 residues. The CDR3 nucleotides read TGTGCCAGTAGTAGGGGGACTAGCACAGATACGCAGTATTTT. It specifies CASSRGTSTDTQYF.

The chain combines TRBV7-8 with TRBJ1-2; D is possibly TRBD1 (6 bases). Germline-derived CDR1 and CDR2 are SGHVS and FQNEAQ. Trimming shortened V by 3 bases and J by 6 bases, and 14 bases separated the two germline ends. The length of the CDR3 is 14 residues. The DNA for the CDR3 is TGTGCCAGCAGCTTGGGACATACAGACAATGGCTACACCTTC. Translating it yields CASSLGHTDNGYTF.

This sequence joins TRBV6-1 and TRBJ2-7, with TRBD1 matching over 12 bases. The CDR3 has 15 amino acids. Trimming took 8 bases from V and 6 from J; bases not matched to a gene: 11. The germline gives CDR1 MNHNS, CDR2 SASEGT. The CDR3, as DNA: TGTGCCAGCCCGTCGGGGGACAGGGGGCTCGGCGAGCAGTACTTC. The encoded protein is CASPSGDRGLGEQYF.

The rearrangement links TRBV5-6 to TRBJ2-7; D might be TRBD1 (5 bases). Trimming took 0 bases from V and 1 from J, leaving 14 bases between them. The germline CDR1 and CDR2 sequences are SGHDT and YYEEEE. This CDR3 has 16 amino acids. The CDR3 nucleotides are TGTGCCAGCAGCTTGGGAAGGAAGACAGTATCCTACGAGCAGTACTTC. This codes for CASSLGRKTVSYEQYF.

This chain uses TRBV10-3 with TRBJ2-6; 8 nucleotides match TRBD1. The length of the CDR3 is 15 residues. Looked up from germline, CDR1 is ENHRY and CDR2 is SYGVKD. The ends lost 2 bases at V and 12 bases at J; junction bases unmatched: 9. CDR3 loop: CAISERAGGWGVLTF. CDR3 in DNA: TGTGCCATCAGTGAGCGCGCAGGGGGCTGGGGCGTCCTGACTTTC.

The gene calls are TRBV6-1 and TRBJ1-4; D is uncertain. This CDR3 is built from 12 residues. CDR1 is MNHNS and CDR2 is SASEGT in the germline V gene. The germline V and J ends were trimmed by 7 bases and 6 bases, with 9 bases remaining between them. The CDR3 bases are TGTGCCAGCACCTGGGCTCATGAAAAACTGTTTTTT. Translating gives CASTWAHEKLFF.

This clone was counted once. This chain links TRBV4-1 with TRBJ1-5; a weak D match, TRBD1 (6 bases). Between the trimmed V and J ends, which lost 0 bases and 7 bases, there was a span of 13 bases. The CDR3 covers 15 residues. Germline-derived CDR1 and CDR2 are MGHRA and YSYEKL. DNA of the CDR3: TGCGCCAGCAGCCAAGATGCGCAGGGGAAACAGCCCCAGCATTTT. It translates to CASSQDAQGKQPQHF.

The J gene is TRBJ2-3, the V gene TRBV5-5; 11 bases are shared with TRBD1. J lost 4 bases, V lost 6 bases, and 13 bases had no gene match. The CDR3 consists of 17 residues. Germline CDR1 reads SGHKS; CDR2 reads YYEKEE (reference sequence). CDR3: CASTLHRDRGISDTQYF. The DNA of the CDR3 is TGTGCCAGCACCTTACACAGGGACAGGGGGATATCAGATACGCAGTATTTT.